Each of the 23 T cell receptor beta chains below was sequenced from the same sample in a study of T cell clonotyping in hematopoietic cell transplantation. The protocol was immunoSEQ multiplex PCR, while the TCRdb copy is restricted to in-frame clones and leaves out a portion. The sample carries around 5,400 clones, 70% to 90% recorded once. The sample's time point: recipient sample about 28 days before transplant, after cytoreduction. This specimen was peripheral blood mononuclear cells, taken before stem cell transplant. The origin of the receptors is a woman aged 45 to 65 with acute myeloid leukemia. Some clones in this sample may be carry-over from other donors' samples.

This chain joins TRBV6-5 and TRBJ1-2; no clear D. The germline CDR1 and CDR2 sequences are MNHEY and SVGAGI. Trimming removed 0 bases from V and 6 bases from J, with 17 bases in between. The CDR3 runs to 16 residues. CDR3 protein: CASSYSTGVVGDGYTF. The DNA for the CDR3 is TGTGCCAGCAGTTACTCGACCGGGGTAGTCGGGGATGGCTACACCTTC.

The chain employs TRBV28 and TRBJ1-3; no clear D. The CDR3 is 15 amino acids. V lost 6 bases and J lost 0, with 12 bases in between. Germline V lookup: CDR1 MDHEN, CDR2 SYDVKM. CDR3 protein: CASRIVTASGNTIYF. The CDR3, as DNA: TGTGCCAGCAGAATAGTAACAGCCTCTGGAAACACCATATATTTT.

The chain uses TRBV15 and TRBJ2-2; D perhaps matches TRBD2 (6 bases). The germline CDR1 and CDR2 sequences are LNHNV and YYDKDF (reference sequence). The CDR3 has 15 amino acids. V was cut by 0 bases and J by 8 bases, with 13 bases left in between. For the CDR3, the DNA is TGTGCCACCAGCAGAGATGGGACTCAGGAGGGGGAGCTGTTTTTT. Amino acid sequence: CATSRDGTQEGELFF. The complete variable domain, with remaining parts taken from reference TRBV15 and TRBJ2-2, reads DAMVIQNPRYQVTQFGKPVTLSCSQTLNHNVMYWYQQKSSQAPKLLFHYYDKDFNNEADTPDNFQSRRPNTSFCFLDIRSPGLGDTAMYLCATSRDGTQEGELFFGEGSRLTVL.

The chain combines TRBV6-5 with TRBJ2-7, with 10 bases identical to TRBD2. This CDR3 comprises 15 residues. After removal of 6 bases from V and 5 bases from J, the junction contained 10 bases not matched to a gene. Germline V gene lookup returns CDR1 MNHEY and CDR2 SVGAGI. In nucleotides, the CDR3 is TGTGCCAGCAGCCCACCAGCGGGAGGGCAGAACGAGCAGTACTTC. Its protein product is CASSPPAGGQNEQYF.

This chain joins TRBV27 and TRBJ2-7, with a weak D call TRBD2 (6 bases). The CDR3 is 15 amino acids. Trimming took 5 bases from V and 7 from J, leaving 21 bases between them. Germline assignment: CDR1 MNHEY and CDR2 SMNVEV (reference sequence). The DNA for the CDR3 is TGTGCCAGCAGTACGCCCGGGACTGGGGTTGGAGAGCAGTACTTC. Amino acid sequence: CASSTPGTGVGEQYF.

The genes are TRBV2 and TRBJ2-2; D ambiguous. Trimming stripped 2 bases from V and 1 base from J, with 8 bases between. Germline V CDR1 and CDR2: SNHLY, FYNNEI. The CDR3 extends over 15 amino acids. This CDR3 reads CASSELGGNTGELFF. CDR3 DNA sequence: TGTGCCAGCAGTGAATTGGGCGGGAACACCGGGGAGCTGTTTTTT.

The chain's CDR3 is CASSVGGEGYGYTF. The CDR3 bases are TGTGCCAGCAGCGTTGGGGGGGAGGGCTATGGCTACACCTTC. The chain links TRBV9 to TRBJ1-2; weak D call: TRBD1 (5 bases). Germline CDR1 and CDR2: SGDLS and YYNGEE. V lost 2 bases and J lost 4, with 12 bases in between. The length of the CDR3 is 14 residues.

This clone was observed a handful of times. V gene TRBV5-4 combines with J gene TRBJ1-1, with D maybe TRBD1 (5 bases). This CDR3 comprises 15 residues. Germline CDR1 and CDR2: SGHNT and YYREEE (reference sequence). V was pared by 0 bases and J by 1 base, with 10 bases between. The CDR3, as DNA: TGTGCCAGCAGCTTGGCGGGGGTCGCGAACACTGAAGCTTTCTTT. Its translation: CASSLAGVANTEAFF. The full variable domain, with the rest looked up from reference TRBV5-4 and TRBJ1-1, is ETGVTQSPTHLIKTRGQQVTLRCSSQSGHNTVSWYQQALGQGPQFIFQYYREEENGRGNFPPRFSGLQFPNYSSELNVNALELDDSALYLCASSLAGVANTEAFFGQGTRLTVV.

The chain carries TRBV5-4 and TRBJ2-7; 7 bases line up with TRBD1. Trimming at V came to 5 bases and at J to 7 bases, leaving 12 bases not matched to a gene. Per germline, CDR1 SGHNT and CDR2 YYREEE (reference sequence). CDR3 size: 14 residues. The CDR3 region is CASRRLTGSEEQYF. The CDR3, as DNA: TGTGCCAGCAGACGGTTGACAGGGAGTGAAGAGCAGTACTTC.

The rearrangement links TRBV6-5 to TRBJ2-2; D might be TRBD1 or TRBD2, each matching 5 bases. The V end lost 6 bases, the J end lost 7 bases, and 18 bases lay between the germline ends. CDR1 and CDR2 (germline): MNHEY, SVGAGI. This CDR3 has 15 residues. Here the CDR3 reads CASSWLRRGVGELFF. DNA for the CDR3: TGTGCCAGCAGCTGGCTGCGGAGAGGGGTCGGGGAGCTGTTTTTT.

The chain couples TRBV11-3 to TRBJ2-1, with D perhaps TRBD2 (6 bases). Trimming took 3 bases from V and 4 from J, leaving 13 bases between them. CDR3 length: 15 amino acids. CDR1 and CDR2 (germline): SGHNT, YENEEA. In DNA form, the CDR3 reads TGTGCCAGCAGCTTCGGCGGGGACGATTACAATGAGCAGTTCTTC. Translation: CASSFGGDDYNEQFF. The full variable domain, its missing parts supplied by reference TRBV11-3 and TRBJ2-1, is EAGVVQSPRYKIIEKKQPVAFWCNPISGHNTLYWYLQNLGQGPELLIRYENEEAVDDSQLPKDRFSAERLKGVDSTLKIQPAELGDSAVYLCASSFGGDDYNEQFFGPGTRLTVL.

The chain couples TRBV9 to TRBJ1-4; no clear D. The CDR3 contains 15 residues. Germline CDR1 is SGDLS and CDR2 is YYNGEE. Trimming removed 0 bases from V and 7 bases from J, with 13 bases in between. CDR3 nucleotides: TGTGCCAGCAGCGTAGCAGACCATCTTAGTGAAAAACTGTTTTTT. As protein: CASSVADHLSEKLFF.

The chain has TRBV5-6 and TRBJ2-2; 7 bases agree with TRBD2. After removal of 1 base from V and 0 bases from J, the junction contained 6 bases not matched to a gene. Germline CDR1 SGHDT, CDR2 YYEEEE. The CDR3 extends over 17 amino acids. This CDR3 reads CASSLSLAASNTGELFF. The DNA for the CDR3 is TGTGCCAGCAGCTTGTCCCTAGCGGCATCGAACACCGGGGAGCTGTTTTTT. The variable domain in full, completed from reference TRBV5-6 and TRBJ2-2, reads DAGVTQSPTHLIKTRGQQVTLRCSPKSGHDTVSWYQQALGQGPQFIFQYYEEEERQRGNFPDRFSGHQFPNYSSELNVNALLLGDSALYLCASSLSLAASNTGELFFGEGSRLTVL.

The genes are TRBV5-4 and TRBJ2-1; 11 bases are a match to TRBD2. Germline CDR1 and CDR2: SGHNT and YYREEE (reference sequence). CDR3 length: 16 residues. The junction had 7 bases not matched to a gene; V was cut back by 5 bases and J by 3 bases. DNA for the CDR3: TGTGCCAGCAGTCCCGGGGGACTAGCGGTCTACAATGAGCAGTTCTTC. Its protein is CASSPGGLAVYNEQFF.

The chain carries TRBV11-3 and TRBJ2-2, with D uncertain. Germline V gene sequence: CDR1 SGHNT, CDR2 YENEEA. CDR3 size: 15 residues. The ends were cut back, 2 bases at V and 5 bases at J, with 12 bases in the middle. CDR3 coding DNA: TGTGCCAGCAGCTTAATGGGTTCGGGTACCGGGGAGCTGTTTTTT. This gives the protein CASSLMGSGTGELFF.

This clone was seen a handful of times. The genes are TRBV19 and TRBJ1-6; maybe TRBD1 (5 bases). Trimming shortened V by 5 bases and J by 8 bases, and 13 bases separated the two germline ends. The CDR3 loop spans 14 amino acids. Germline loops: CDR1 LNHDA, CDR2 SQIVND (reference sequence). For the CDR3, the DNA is TGTGCCAGTAGTCTGCAGGGATGGGATTCACCCCTCCACTTT. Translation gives CASSLQGWDSPLHF.

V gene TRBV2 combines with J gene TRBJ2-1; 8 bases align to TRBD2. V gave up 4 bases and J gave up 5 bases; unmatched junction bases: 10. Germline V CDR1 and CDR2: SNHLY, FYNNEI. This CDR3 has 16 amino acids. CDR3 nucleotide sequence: TGTGCCAGCAGTGCGTTACTAGCGGCGGTGAACAATGAGCAGTTCTTC. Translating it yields CASSALLAAVNNEQFF.

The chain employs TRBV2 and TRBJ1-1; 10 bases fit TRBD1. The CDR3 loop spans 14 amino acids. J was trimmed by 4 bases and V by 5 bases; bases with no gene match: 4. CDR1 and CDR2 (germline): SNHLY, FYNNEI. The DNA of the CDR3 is TGTGCCAGCAGTAGACAGGGGGCGACCACTGAAGCTTTCTTT. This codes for CASSRQGATTEAFF.

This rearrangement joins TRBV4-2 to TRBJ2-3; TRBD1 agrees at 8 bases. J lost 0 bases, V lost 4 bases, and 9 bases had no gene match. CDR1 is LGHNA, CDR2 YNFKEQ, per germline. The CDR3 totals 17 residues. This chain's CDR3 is CASSPQGGGYSTDTQYF. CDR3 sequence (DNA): TGTGCCAGCAGCCCACAGGGGGGCGGCTATAGCACAGATACGCAGTATTTT.

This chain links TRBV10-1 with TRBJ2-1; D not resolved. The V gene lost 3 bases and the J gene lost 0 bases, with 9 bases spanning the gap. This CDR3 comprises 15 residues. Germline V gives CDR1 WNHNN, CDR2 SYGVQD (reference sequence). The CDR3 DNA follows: TGCGCCAGCAGTGATGTGGGCAGCTCCTACAATGAGCAGTTCTTC. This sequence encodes CASSDVGSSYNEQFF.

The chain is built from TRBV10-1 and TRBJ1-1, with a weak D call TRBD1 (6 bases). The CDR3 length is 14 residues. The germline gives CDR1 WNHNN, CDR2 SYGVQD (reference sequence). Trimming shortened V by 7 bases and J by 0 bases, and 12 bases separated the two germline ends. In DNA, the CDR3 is TGCGCCAGCAAGAAGGACAGCATGAACACTGAAGCTTTCTTT. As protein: CASKKDSMNTEAFF.

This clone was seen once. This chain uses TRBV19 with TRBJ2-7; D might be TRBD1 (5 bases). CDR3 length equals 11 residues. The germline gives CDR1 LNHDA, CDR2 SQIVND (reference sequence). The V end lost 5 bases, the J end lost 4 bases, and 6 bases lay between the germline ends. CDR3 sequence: CASSAGYEQYF. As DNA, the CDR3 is TGTGCCAGTAGTGCAGGGTACGAGCAGTACTTC. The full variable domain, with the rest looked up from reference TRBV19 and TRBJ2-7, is DGGITQSPKYLFRKEGQNVTLSCEQNLNHDAMYWYRQDPGQGLRLIYYSQIVNDFQKGDIAEGYSVSREKKESFPLTVTSAQKNPTAFYLCASSAGYEQYFGPGTRLTVT.

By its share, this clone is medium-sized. The chain's CDR3 is CASSLGRGEGQPQHF. DNA for the CDR3: TGTGCCAGCAGCTTGGGCAGGGGTGAAGGTCAGCCCCAGCATTTT. This rearrangement joins TRBV5-4 to TRBJ1-5; TRBD1 might be the D (6 bases). The CDR3 runs to 15 residues. Trimming pared 0 bases from V and 6 bases from J, leaving 13 bases between. Germline CDR1 is SGHNT and CDR2 is YYREEE (reference sequence).